The T cell receptor beta chain described here comes from a study of T cell repertoires in cytomegalovirus infection. Each CDR3 protein gets one entry after TCRdb re-called the reads with MiXCR. The sample carries hundreds of thousands of distinct CDR3 sequences, about 40% recorded once. This clonotype has just a few counts. J gave up 2 bases and V 5 bases, and 6 bases lay outside the gene matches. CDR3 size: 14 residues. Sequencing used PBMCs. The rearrangement links TRBV12-3 or TRBV12-4 to TRBJ2-7; TRBD2 aligns across 7 bases. This clonotype originated in a human donor in good health (CMV status not recorded). Some clones in this sample may be carry-over from other donors' samples. CDR3 amino acids: CASSPSGTTYEQYF. As DNA, the CDR3 is TGTGCCAGCAGTCCTAGCGGAACCACCTACGAGCAGTACTTC.